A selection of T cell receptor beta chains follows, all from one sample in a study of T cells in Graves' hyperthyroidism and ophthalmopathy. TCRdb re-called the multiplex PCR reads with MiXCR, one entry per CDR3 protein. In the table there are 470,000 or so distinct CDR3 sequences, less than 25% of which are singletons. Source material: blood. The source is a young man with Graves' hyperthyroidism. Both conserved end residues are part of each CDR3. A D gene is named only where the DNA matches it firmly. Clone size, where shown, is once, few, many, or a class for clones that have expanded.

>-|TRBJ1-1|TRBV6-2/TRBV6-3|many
TGTGCCAGCGGACTTTATGTGGGGGGGACTTTCTTT
CASGLYVGGTFF
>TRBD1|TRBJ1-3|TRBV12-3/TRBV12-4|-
TGTGCCAGCAGCCAGGGGGAAGGTACTGGAAACACCATATATTTT
CASSQGEGTGNTIYF
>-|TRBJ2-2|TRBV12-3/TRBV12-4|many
TGTGCCAGCAGTTTCTGGACATGGGGGGTCGGGGAGCTGTTTTTT
CASSFWTWGVGELFF
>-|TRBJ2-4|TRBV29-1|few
-
CSVALGAGIAKNIKYF
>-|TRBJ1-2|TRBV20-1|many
TGCAGTGCCGGAGGGGGTGACAACTATGGCTACACCTTC
CSAGGGDNYGYTF
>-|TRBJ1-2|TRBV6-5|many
TGTGCCAGCATAGAACCAGGGGTCTATGGCTACACCTTC
CASIEPGVYGYTF
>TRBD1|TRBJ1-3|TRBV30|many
TGTGCCTGGGACAGGGACTCTGGAAACACCATATATTTT
CAWDRDSGNTIYF
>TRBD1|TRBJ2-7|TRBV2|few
TGTGCCAGCAGTGATCCCCCGACAGGGTACGAGCAGTACTTC
CASSDPPTGYEQYF
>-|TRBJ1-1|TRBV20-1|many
TGCAGTGTGGCCGCTGACTCGAACACTGAAGCTTTCTTT
CSVAADSNTEAFF
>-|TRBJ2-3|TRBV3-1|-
TGTGCCAGCATCCCGAGGGACACAGATACGCAGTATTTT
CASIPRDTDTQYF
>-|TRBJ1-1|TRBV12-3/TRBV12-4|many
TGTGCCAGTATAACGTTGGGGCGGATGGAAGCTTTCTTT
CASITLGRMEAFF
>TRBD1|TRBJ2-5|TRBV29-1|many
TGCAGCGTTCGACAGGGGGGAGCCCTACAAGGGACCCAGTACTTC
CSVRQGGALQGTQYF
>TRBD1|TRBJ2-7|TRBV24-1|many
TGTGCCACCAGTGACACCGGGACAGGCATCTACGAGCAGTACTTC
CATSDTGTGIYEQYF
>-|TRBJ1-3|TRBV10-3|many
TGTGCCATCAGTGAAGGGACGTATGGAAACACCATATATTTT
CAISEGTYGNTIYF
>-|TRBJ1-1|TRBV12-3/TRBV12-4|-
TGTGCCGGCAAACTTATGGAGAATGTCGCTGAAGCTTTCTTT
CAGKLMENVAEAFF
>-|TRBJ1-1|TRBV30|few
TGTGCCTGGAGTATAAAATCTGGCACTGAAGCTTTCTTT
CAWSIKSGTEAFF
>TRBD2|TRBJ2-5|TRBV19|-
TGTGCCAGTAGTATAGTAGCGGGGGAAGAGACCCAGTACTTC
CASSIVAGEETQYF
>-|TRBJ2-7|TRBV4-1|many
TGCGCCAGCAGCCAAAGCGACAGAACCTACGAGCAGTACTTC
CASSQSDRTYEQYF
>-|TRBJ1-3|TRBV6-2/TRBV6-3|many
TGTGCCAGCAGTTACCCAAGCGAGGTCTTGAGAGGAAACACCATATATTTT
CASSYPSEVLRGNTIYF
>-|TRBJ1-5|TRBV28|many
TGTGCCAGCTCGACCGGGACATATGATAGCAATCAGCCCCAGCATTTT
CASSTGTYDSNQPQHF
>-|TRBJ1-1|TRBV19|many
TGTGCCAGTAGTATAGGGGGCAGGGCTACTGAAGCTTTCTTT
CASSIGGRATEAFF
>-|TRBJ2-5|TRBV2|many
TGTGCCAGCAAGAAAGAAGGGTGGACCCAGTACTTC
CASKKEGWTQYF
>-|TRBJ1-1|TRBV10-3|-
TGTGCCATCAGTGCGAGGGGGGACACTGAAGCTTTCTTT
CAISARGDTEAFF
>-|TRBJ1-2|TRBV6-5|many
TGTGCCAGCAGTTACTCCGACAGCGTGGGCTATGGCTACACCTTC
CASSYSDSVGYGYTF
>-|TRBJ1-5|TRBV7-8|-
TGTGCCAGCAGCTTAGCGCGGGTAGGGTTCCGTCAGCCCCAGCACTTT
CASSLARVGFRQPQHF
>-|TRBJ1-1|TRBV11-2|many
TGTGCCAGCAGCTTAGAAGCAGGAACCACTGAAGCTTTCTTT
CASSLEAGTTEAFF
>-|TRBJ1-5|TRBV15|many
TGTGCCACCAGCAGAGTCAATAGGCCCCAGCATTTT
CATSRVNRPQHF
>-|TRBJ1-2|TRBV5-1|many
TGCGCCAGCAGCTTGGCGGGAATGGACTATGGCTACACCTTC
CASSLAGMDYGYTF
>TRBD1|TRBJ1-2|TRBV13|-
TGTGCCAGCAGCTACAGGGGGGCGAACTATGGCTTCACCTTC
CASSYRGANYGFTF
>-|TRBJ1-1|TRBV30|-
TGTGCCTGGAGTGGGCGGGCCTTTGAAGCTTTCTTT
CAWSGRAFEAFF
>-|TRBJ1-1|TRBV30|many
TGTGCCTGGAAGACAGGCATTGAAGCTTTCTTT
CAWKTGIEAFF
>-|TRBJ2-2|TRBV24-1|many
TGTGCCACCAGTGAGGTCGGGGAGCTGTTTTTT
CATSEVGELFF
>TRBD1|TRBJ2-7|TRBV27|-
TGTGCCAGCAGTTTATGGGACAGGGGGCAGTACGAGCAGTACTTC
CASSLWDRGQYEQYF
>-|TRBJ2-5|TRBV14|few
TGTGCCAGCAGCCCCTTAGGGACCCAGTACTTC
CASSPLGTQYF
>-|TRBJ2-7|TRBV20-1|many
TGCAGTGCTAGAGAGGTGGCAAAGAGCTCCTACGAGCAGTACTTC
CSAREVAKSSYEQYF
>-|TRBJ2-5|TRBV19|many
TGTGCCAGTAGTCCACAACGATTACAAGAGACCCAGTACTTC
CASSPQRLQETQYF
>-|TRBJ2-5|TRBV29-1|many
TGCAGCGTGGGGCAGGGTCTTGCAGAGACCCAGTACTTC
CSVGQGLAETQYF
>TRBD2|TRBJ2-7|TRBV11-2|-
TGTGCCAGCAGCTTAACCCGACTAGCGGGAGAACACGAGCAGTACTTC
CASSLTRLAGEHEQYF
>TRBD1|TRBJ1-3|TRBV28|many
TGTGCCAGCAGTCAGACAGGGGGGATTGGAAACACCATATATTTT
CASSQTGGIGNTIYF
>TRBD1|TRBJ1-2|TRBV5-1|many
TGCGCCAGCAGCCAGGGACAGCCTAACTATGGCTACACCTTC
CASSQGQPNYGYTF
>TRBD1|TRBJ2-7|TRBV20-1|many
TGCAGTGCTAGCCTACCCAGAGGGACAGGGAACTACGAGCAGTACTTC
CSASLPRGTGNYEQYF
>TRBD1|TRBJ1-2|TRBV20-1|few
TGCAGTGCAAGGACAGGTTTTAACTATGGCTACACCTTC
CSARTGFNYGYTF
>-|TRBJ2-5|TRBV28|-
TGTGCCAGCGGGGCTAGCCCCCAAGAGACCCAGTACTTC
CASGASPQETQYF
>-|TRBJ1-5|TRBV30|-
TGTGCCTGGAGTGTGTCGGGGGGTCAGCCCCAGCATTTT
CAWSVSGGQPQHF
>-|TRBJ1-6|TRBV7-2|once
TGTGCCAGCAGCCTAAGGGGGGGAATACGATCACCCCTCCACTTT
CASSLRGGIRSPLHF
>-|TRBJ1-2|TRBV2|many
TGTGCCAGTATTAGGGACTCTCTTTATGGCTACACCTTC
CASIRDSLYGYTF
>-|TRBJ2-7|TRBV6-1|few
TGTGCCGGCAGTCCCGGGGGCGGGCAGTACTTC
CAGSPGGGQYF
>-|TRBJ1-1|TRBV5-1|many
TGTGCCAGCAGTTTGGGCGGACGGAACACTGAAGCTTTCTTT
CASSLGGRNTEAFF
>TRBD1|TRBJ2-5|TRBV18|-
TGTGCCAGCTCACCTCTGGACAGGGGAGAGACCCAGTACTTC
CASSPLDRGETQYF
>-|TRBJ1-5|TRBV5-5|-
TGTGCCATCAGCCCCGAAGGGGGAGGGCAGCCCCAGCATTTT
CAISPEGGGQPQHF
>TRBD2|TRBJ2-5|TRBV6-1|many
TGTGCCAGCCGTCGGGCTAGCGGGGGGATGGAGACCCAGTACTTC
CASRRASGGMETQYF
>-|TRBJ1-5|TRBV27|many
TGTGCCAGCAAGGGCAGGGACTGTGGGTCGCCCCAGCATTTT
CASKGRDCGSPQHF
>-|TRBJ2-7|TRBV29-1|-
TGCAGCGTTGCGACGGACCTCATACGTGGCGAGCAGTACTTC
CSVATDLIRGEQYF
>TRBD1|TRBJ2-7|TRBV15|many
TGTGCCACCAGCAGAGGCCGGGCAGGGGGCTCCAACGAGCAGTACTTC
CATSRGRAGGSNEQYF
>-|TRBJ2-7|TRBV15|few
TGTGCCACCAGCAGAGATTGGCACTACGAGCAGTACTTC
CATSRDWHYEQYF
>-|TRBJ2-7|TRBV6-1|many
TGTGCCAGCAGTGAAGATTCCCGGTACGGAACCTACGAGCAGTACTTC
CASSEDSRYGTYEQYF